Shown below are 13 T cell receptor beta chains from a single sample sequenced in a study of T cell clonality in common variable immunodeficiency. Method: immunoSEQ multiplex PCR; TCRdb's copy keeps in-frame clones and lacks some. This sample has tens of thousands of clones and no singletons, with roughly 5.3% in the ten largest. The sequenced sample consisted of peripheral blood mononuclear cells. The receptors were gathered from a person aged 18 to 69 in good health.

Only a few counts were recorded for this clone. The CDR3 end lies 3 residues beyond the end of the read and is filled in from the germline J gene. This sequence joins TRBV11-1 and TRBJ1-6; a possible D gene is TRBD1 (6 bases). Germline V gene sequence: CDR1 SGHAT, CDR2 FQDESV (reference sequence). With 6 bases removed from V and 6 bases from J, the gap between germline ends came to 12 bases. The length of the CDR3 is 14 residues. Incomplete CDR3 DNA: TGTGCCAGCAGTATAGACAGGAGTAATTCACCC. As protein: CASSIDRSNSP. The CDR3 as a whole reads CASSIDRSNSPLHF.

In this sample, this clone turned up many times. From the germline J gene comes the end of the CDR3, since the read stops 3 residues before it. The chain uses TRBV2 and TRBJ1-4, with 7 positions matching TRBD1. CDR1 and CDR2 from the germline V gene are SNHLY and FYNNEI. There are 16 residues in the CDR3. V lost 0 bases to trimming and J lost 6 bases; unmatched junction nucleotides: 7. This chain's CDR3 is CASSEALSGGHEKLFF. CDR3 DNA (partial): TGTGCCAGCAGTGAAGCGCTGTCAGGGGGTCATGAAAAA.

This clone was found many times. The read falls 3 residues short of the CDR3 end, and the missing part is taken from the germline J gene. The chain combines TRBV5-8 with TRBJ2-3; TRBD1 matches at 10 bases. The trim removed 2 bases at V and 2 bases at J, leaving 2 bases unmatched. The CDR3 has 15 amino acids. In germline, CDR1 is SGHTS, CDR2 YDEGEE. The sequenced part of the CDR3 DNA is TGTGCCAGCAGCTTAGGACAGGGGGTCACAGATACG. It yields the protein CASSLGQGVTDT. The CDR3 in full is CASSLGQGVTDTQYF.

This clone was detected ten times or more. The CDR3 end falls 3 residues outside the read, so it is completed with the germline J gene. The rearrangement joins TRBV18 to TRBJ2-2; 10 bases fit TRBD1. CDR3 length: 16 residues. The germline V gene encodes CDR1 KGHSH and CDR2 LQKENI. The ends lost 3 bases at V and 0 bases at J; junction bases unmatched: 1. The covered CDR3 bases are TGTGCCAGCTCACCGGGACAGGGGCCGAACACCGGGGAG. Protein product: CASSPGQGPNTGE. The full CDR3 reads CASSPGQGPNTGELFF.

The sample holds many counts of this clone. The read halts 3 residues ahead of the CDR3 end, with the missing end drawn from the germline J gene. V and J are TRBV7-8 and TRBJ1-1, with D perhaps matching TRBD1 (5 bases). V lost 5 bases, J lost 0 bases, and 7 bases lay in between. The CDR3 contains 13 residues. The V gene's germline CDR1 is SGHVS and CDR2 FQNEAQ. The CDR3 DNA, read in part, is TGTGCCAGCAGCCGGACACTGAACACTGAA. Its translation is CASSRTLNTE. The full-length CDR3 reads as CASSRTLNTEAFF.

There are many counts of this clone. The read ends 3 residues before the CDR3 terminus; that terminus is restored from the germline J gene. The chain recombines TRBV20-1 with TRBJ1-6, with 10 bases aligning to TRBD1. CDR1 DFQATT and CDR2 SNEGSKA come from the germline V gene (reference sequence). Trimming removed 3 bases from V and 8 bases from J; junction bases left unmatched: 7. The CDR3 contains 15 residues. CDR3 residues: CSARGGQGLYSPLHF. CDR3 DNA, as far as it was read: TGCAGTGCTAGGGGGGGACAGGGGTTATATTCACCC.

Ten or more counts support this clone. The read terminates 3 residues ahead of where the CDR3 ends, so the germline J gene completes it. This chain uses TRBV18 with TRBJ2-2; tentative D call: TRBD2 (5 bases). CDR1 is KGHSH and CDR2 is LQKENI in the germline V gene. The CDR3 covers 14 residues. V was shortened by 2 bases and J by 7 bases, with 11 bases between the two germline ends. CDR3 sequence reads: CASSPASPRGELFF. Incomplete CDR3 DNA: TGTGCCAGCTCACCAGCTAGCCCCCGCGGGGAG.

This clone was seen repeatedly, ten times or more. The read ends 3 residues shy of where the CDR3 ends; the end is completed using the germline J gene. This sample includes further DNA sequences coding for the same CDR3. This chain joins TRBV18 and TRBJ1-1; TRBD1 matches at 10 bases. J was trimmed by 3 bases and V by 3 bases; bases with no gene match: 1. This CDR3 is 14 amino acids long. The germline gives CDR1 KGHSH, CDR2 LQKENI. The CDR3 bases that were read are TGTGCCAGCTCACCCGGGACAGGGGACACTGAA. It encodes CASSPGTGDTE. The CDR3 in full is CASSPGTGDTEAFF.

This clone was counted ten times or more. The read ends 3 residues shy of where the CDR3 ends; the end is completed using the germline J gene. The chain combines TRBV10-3 with TRBJ2-1, with 12 bases fitting TRBD2. CDR1 is ENHRY and CDR2 is SYGVKD in the germline V gene. The CDR3 sequence is 16 residues long. V lost 4 bases, J lost 8 bases, and 9 bases stayed unmatched. CDR3 residues: CAISGASGRALDEQFF. The covered CDR3 bases are TGTGCCATCAGTGGGGCTAGCGGGAGGGCTTTGGATGAG.

In its sample, this clone was seen many times. The sequence runs out 3 residues before the end of the CDR3; the remainder is reconstructed from the germline J gene. The rearrangement joins TRBV19 to TRBJ2-2, with 8 bases identical to TRBD1. Germline CDR1 LNHDA, CDR2 SQIVND (reference sequence). V gave up 2 bases and J gave up 5 bases; unmatched junction bases: 7. CDR3 length: 16 residues. Incomplete CDR3 DNA: TGTGCCAGTAGTATAACAGGGGGTGGAGTGACCGGGGAG. Translation: CASSITGGGVTGE. The whole CDR3 protein reads CASSITGGGVTGELFF.

This clone was counted ten times or more. The CDR3 end falls 3 residues outside the read, so it is completed with the germline J gene. The chain carries TRBV6-2 or TRBV6-3 and TRBJ2-7; 9 nucleotides agree with TRBD1. The V segment lost 7 bases and the J segment 3 bases; nucleotides outside the gene matches: 10. CDR1 and CDR2 from the germline V gene are MNHEY and SVGEGT. This CDR3 has 15 amino acids. The sequenced CDR3 bases are TGTGCCAGCAAACTAACCGGGACAGGGATCTACGAG. Its protein is CASKLTGTGIYE. The entire CDR3 protein is CASKLTGTGIYEQYF.

This clone was observed many times. The missing CDR3 end, 3 residues past where the read stops, is filled in from the germline J gene. J is TRBJ2-3 and V is TRBV12-5, with TRBD2 matching 9 bases. This CDR3 is built from 17 residues. V trimming: 0 bases; J trimming: 4 bases; junction bases outside the gene matches: 8. Germline V gene sequence: CDR1 LGHNT, CDR2 FRNRAP. CDR3 region: CASGLVVSGSVADTQYF. The sequenced CDR3 bases are TGTGCTAGTGGTTTGGTTGTTAGCGGGAGTGTCGCAGATACG.

Worth noting for this clone: The read comes to an end 3 residues before the CDR3 does, leaving the germline J gene to fill in the end. The rearrangement joins TRBV18 to TRBJ1-5, with a tentative D call TRBD1 (6 bases). Trimming left V 4 bases short and J 5 bases short, with 15 bases between. CDR1 and CDR2 (germline): KGHSH, LQKENI. The CDR3 has 15 amino acids. The CDR3 bases that were read are TGTGCCAGCTCACGTAATGGACAGAATGATCAGCCC. Translation gives CASSRNGQNDQP. The whole CDR3 region reads CASSRNGQNDQPQHF. Based on the CDR3 plus reference TRBV18 and TRBJ1-5, the full variable domain is NAGVMQNPRHLVRRRGQEARLRCSPMKGHSHVYWYRQLPEEGLKFMVYLQKENIIDESGMPKERFSAEFPKEGPSILRIQQVVRGDSAAYFCASSRNGQNDQPQHFGDGTRLSIL.